This TCR beta chain appears in the sequencing data of a study of T-cell reconstitution after alpha-beta-depleted transplantation in children. Findings and limits, study-wide: For some patients, TCRbeta diversity was high at day 60 because of recipient T cells and thymic progenitors that survived.

It was with unique molecular identifiers that the TCRbeta library was prepared. TCRdb reanalysed the PCR reads using MiXCR and keeps one entry per CDR3 protein. This sample has several thousand distinct CDR3 sequences; around 10% occur once, and the top ten carry 22%. This clonotype was detected many times. The antigen remains undetermined. This CDR3 has 16 amino acids. From germline, CDR1 is SGDLS and CDR2 YYNGEE. Deletions cut 4 bases from V and 10 bases from J, with 24 bases between. The chain employs TRBV9 and TRBJ2-1; maybe TRBD1 (5 bases). This sequence originates from a child in the first two years of life who had a stem cell transplant for acute myeloid leukemia, so the T cells may come from the graft donor. The sequencing used PBMCs, mostly from graft donor cells, collected 180 days after TCRalphabeta/CD19-depleted stem cell transplant. In DNA, the CDR3 is TGTGCCAGCAGCTTAAATCAACCTGGGGCCGACTCAGAGCAGTTCTTC. It yields the protein CASSLNQPGADSEQFF.